The 16 T cell receptor beta chains below come from one sample, sequenced in a study of blood T cell repertoires in COVID-19. The table came from immunoSEQ multiplex PCR; TCRdb's copy has only in-frame clones and leaves some out. The repertoire holds a few hundred thousand clones, with approximately 92% as singletons. The sample consisted of peripheral blood. The receptors here all came from a young woman with COVID-19, enrolled during active disease.

The chain carries TRBV5-8 and TRBJ2-7; D might be TRBD2 (6 bases). V lost 0 bases and J lost 6, with 7 bases in between. The CDR3 runs 12 residues. Germline lookup yields CDR1 SGHTS and CDR2 YDEGEE. Written as DNA, the CDR3 is TGTGCCAGCAGCTTGGTGGGGGGCGAGCAGTACTTC. It yields the protein CASSLVGGEQYF.

The rearrangement links TRBV4-2 to TRBJ1-4; D may be TRBD1 (5 bases). V lost 1 base and J lost 8, with 17 bases in between. The CDR3 has 16 amino acids. The germline CDR1 and CDR2 sequences are LGHNA and YNFKEQ. The CDR3 here is CASSQVPEGLGEKLFF. In DNA form, the CDR3 reads TGTGCCAGCAGCCAAGTGCCGGAGGGACTTGGGGAAAAACTGTTTTTT.

This sequence joins TRBV5-1 and TRBJ2-1, with TRBD1 matching over 7 bases. The junction had 7 bases not matched to a gene; V was cut back by 4 bases and J by 3 bases. This CDR3 contains 15 residues. Germline CDR1 SGHRS, CDR2 YFSETQ. The CDR3 coding sequence is TGCGCCAGCAGCCCAGGGACAGTGGGCTACAATGAGCAGTTCTTC. Translated: CASSPGTVGYNEQFF.

This chain connects TRBV3-1 (or the pseudogene TRBV3-2) to TRBJ1-1; perhaps TRBD1 as D (5 bases). Germline CDR1 and CDR2: LGHDT and YNNKEL (reference sequence). Trimming pared 4 bases from V and 3 bases from J, leaving 9 bases between. The CDR3 covers 13 residues. In DNA, the CDR3 is TGTGCCAGCAGCCCCAGGGTTCACACTGAAGCTTTCTTT. Protein sequence: CASSPRVHTEAFF.

This chain joins TRBV6-2 or TRBV6-3 and TRBJ2-1; D is undetermined. V lost 2 bases to trimming and J lost 8 bases, with 10 bases between them. The CDR3 extends over 13 amino acids. Germline V gives CDR1 MNHEY, CDR2 SVGEGT. The CDR3 DNA reads TGTGCCAGCAGTTACCGGTTGATAGATGAGCAGTTCTTC. It codes for CASSYRLIDEQFF.

The chain has TRBV7-2 and TRBJ1-2; D gene unclear. This CDR3 has 12 amino acids. CDR1 is SGHTA, CDR2 FQGNSA, per germline. Deletions cut 3 bases from V and 8 bases from J, with 10 bases between. CDR3: CASSLAGLGYTF. CDR3 DNA: TGTGCCAGCAGCTTGGCAGGATTAGGCTACACCTTC.

The chain carries TRBV6-6 and TRBJ1-3; the match to TRBD1 covers 9 bases. V lost 7 bases, J lost 3 bases, and 10 bases stayed unmatched. The germline gives CDR1 MNHNY, CDR2 SVGAGI (reference sequence). The CDR3 length is 16 residues. CDR3 coding DNA: TGTGCCAGCACCCCGGGACAGGGATTCAATGGAAACACCATATATTTT. Translating it yields CASTPGQGFNGNTIYF.

The chain joins TRBV5-6 to TRBJ1-1; maybe TRBD1 (6 bases). CDR1 is SGHDT and CDR2 is YYEEEE in the germline V gene. There are 13 residues in the CDR3. V was pared by 4 bases and J by 6 bases, with 13 bases between. In DNA, the CDR3 is TGTGCCAGCAGCGTAGGGGGTAGCGCTGAAGCTTTCTTT. As protein: CASSVGGSAEAFF.

The gene calls are TRBV7-9 and TRBJ1-6; the match to TRBD1 covers 7 bases. The CDR3 length is 14 residues. V dropped 3 bases and J dropped 6; count of bases not matched to a gene: 2. Germline CDR1 SEHNR, CDR2 FQNEAQ (reference sequence). The CDR3 sequence is CASSLTGRNSPLHF. The CDR3 DNA is TGTGCCAGCAGCTTGACAGGGCGTAATTCACCCCTCCACTTT.

The rearrangement links TRBV4-3 to TRBJ2-1; 10 bases agree with TRBD1. The CDR3 length is 17 residues. V was pared by 1 base and J by 7 bases, with 10 bases of the junction left unmatched. Germline V lookup: CDR1 LGHNA, CDR2 YSLEER. The CDR3 bases are TGCGCCAGCAGCCAAGGATTGGGGACAGGGGACGGAAATGAGCAGTTCTTC. It specifies CASSQGLGTGDGNEQFF.

The count of this clone is one. The V and J genes are TRBV2 and TRBJ2-2; 9 nucleotides line up with TRBD2. With 6 bases clipped from V and 1 base from J, the junction kept 9 bases outside the gene matches. The CDR3 has 17 residues. CDR1 is SNHLY and CDR2 is FYNNEI in the germline V gene. CDR3 residues: CASSSPALAGNTGELFF. The CDR3 DNA sequence: TGTGCCAGCAGCTCGCCTGCACTAGCGGGGAACACCGGGGAGCTGTTTTTT. Filled out from reference TRBV2 and TRBJ2-2, the complete variable domain reads EPEVTQTPSHQVTQMGQEVILRCVPISNHLYFYWYRQILGQKVEFLVSFYNNEISEKSEIFDDQFSVERPDGSNFTLKIRSTKLEDSAMYFCASSSPALAGNTGELFFGEGSRLTVL.

This chain joins TRBV19 and TRBJ1-5; D is ambiguous. The CDR3 has 17 residues. Trimming stripped 0 bases from V and 4 bases from J, with 16 bases between. Germline-derived CDR1 and CDR2 are LNHDA and SQIVND (reference sequence). CDR3 sequence (DNA): TGTGCCAGTAGTATAGATCTAGGAGGCCTTGGGAATCAGCCCCAGCATTTT. It translates to CASSIDLGGLGNQPQHF.

This chain uses TRBV6-5 with TRBJ1-1; D unclear. Germline-derived CDR1 and CDR2 are MNHEY and SVGAGI. The ends were cut back, 6 bases at V and 0 bases at J, with 8 bases in the middle. The CDR3 sequence is 13 residues long. The CDR3 nucleotides read TGTGCCAGCAGCGCGAACTTGAACACTGAAGCTTTCTTT. Amino acids: CASSANLNTEAFF.

The gene calls are TRBV28 and TRBJ2-7, with TRBD2 matching 11 bases. CDR3 length: 18 amino acids. Germline V CDR1 and CDR2: MDHEN, SYDVKM. V lost 5 bases and J lost 2; bases outside the gene matches: 14. Here the CDR3 reads CASSPPRLAGLQPYEQYF. CDR3 DNA: TGTGCCAGCAGTCCCCCCCGACTAGCGGGACTGCAACCCTACGAGCAGTACTTC.

The V and J genes are TRBV11-2 and TRBJ1-1; TRBD1 matches 7 bases. Germline V gene data show CDR1 as SGHAT and CDR2 as FQNNGV. With V trimmed by 5 bases and J by 6 bases, 6 bases remained unmatched. The CDR3 has 13 amino acids. The CDR3 reads CASSPIDRAEAFF. The CDR3 nucleotides are TGTGCCAGCAGCCCAATCGACAGGGCTGAAGCTTTCTTT.

The V gene is TRBV30, the J gene TRBJ2-6, with 9 bases that match TRBD1. With V trimmed by 0 bases and J by 2 bases, 5 bases remained unmatched. The CDR3 is 17 residues long. Germline-derived CDR1 and CDR2 are GTSNPN and SVGIG (reference sequence). The chain's CDR3 is CAWSVKQGATGANVLTF. The CDR3 DNA reads TGTGCCTGGAGTGTAAAACAGGGGGCAACTGGGGCCAACGTCCTGACTTTC.